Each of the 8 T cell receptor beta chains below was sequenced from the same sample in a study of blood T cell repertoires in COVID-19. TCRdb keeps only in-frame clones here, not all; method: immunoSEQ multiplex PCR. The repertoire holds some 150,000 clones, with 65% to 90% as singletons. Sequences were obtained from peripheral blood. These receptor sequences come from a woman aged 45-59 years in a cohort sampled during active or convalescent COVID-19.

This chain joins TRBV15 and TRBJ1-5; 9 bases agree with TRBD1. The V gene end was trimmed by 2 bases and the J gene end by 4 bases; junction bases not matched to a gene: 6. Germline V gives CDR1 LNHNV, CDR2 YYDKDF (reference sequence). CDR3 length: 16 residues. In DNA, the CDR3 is TGTGCCACCAGCAGACTTGGACAGGGGTGGAATCAGCCCCAGCATTTT. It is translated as CATSRLGQGWNQPQHF.

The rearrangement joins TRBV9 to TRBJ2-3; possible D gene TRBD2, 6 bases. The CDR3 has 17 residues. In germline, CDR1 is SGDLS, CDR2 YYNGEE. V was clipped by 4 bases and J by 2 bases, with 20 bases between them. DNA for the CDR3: TGTGCCAGCAGCCCCCGGGGGTCTAACGCAGACACAGATACGCAGTATTTT. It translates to CASSPRGSNADTDTQYF. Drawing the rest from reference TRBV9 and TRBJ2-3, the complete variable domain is DSGVTQTPKHLITATGQRVTLRCSPRSGDLSVYWYQQSLDQGLQFLIQYYNGEERAKGNILERFSAQQFPDLHSELNLSSLELGDSALYFCASSPRGSNADTDTQYFGPGTRLTVL.

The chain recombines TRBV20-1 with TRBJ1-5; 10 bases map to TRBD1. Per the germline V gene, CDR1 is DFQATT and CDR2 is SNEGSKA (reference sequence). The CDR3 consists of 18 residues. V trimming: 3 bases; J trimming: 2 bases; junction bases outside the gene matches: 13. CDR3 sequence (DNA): TGCAGTGCTAGTTATGGGACAGGGGATTTCTCGGGCAATCAGCCCCAGCATTTT. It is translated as CSASYGTGDFSGNQPQHF.

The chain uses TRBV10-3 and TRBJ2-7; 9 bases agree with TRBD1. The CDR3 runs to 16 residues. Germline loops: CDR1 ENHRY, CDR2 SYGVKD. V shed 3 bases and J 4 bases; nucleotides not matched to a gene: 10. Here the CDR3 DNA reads TGTGCCATCAGTGAAGGGGCGACAGGGGGGCAGTACGAGCAGTACTTC. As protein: CAISEGATGGQYEQYF.

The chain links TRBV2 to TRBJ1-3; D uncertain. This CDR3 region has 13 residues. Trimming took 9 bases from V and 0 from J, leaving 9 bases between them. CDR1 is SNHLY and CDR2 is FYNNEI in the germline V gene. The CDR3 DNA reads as TGTGCCAGTGGGCCCAGCTCTGGAAACACCATATATTTT. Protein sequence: CASGPSSGNTIYF.

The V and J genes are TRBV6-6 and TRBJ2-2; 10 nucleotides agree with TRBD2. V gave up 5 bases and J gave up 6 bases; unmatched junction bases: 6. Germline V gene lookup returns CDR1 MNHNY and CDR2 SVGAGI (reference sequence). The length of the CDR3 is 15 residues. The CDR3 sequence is CASSTKRGGPGELFF. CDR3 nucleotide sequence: TGTGCCAGCAGTACAAAGCGGGGGGGCCCCGGGGAGCTGTTTTTT.

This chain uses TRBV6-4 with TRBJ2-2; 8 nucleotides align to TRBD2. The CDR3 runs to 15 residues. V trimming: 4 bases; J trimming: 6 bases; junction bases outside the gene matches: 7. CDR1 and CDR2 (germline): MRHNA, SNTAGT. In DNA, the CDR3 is TGTGCCAGCAGTGTCGACGGGGGGGACTCCGGGGAGCTGTTTTTT. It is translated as CASSVDGGDSGELFF.

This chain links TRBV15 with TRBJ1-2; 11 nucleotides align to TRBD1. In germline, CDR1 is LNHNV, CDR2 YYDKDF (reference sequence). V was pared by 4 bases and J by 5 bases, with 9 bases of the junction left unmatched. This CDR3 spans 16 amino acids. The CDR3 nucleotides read TGTGCCACCAGCATAAAGACCGGGACAGGGGGTTATGGCTACACCTTC. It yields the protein CATSIKTGTGGYGYTF.